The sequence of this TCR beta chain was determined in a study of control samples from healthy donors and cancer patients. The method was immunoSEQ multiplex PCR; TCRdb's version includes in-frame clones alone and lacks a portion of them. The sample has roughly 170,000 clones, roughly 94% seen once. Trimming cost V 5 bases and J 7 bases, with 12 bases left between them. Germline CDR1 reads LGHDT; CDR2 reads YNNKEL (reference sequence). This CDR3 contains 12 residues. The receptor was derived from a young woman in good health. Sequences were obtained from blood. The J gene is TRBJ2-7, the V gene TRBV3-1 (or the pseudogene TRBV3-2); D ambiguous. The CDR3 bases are TGTGCCAGCAGCAGGGCCCCCAGGGAGCAGTACTTC. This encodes CASSRAPREQYF.